The clone carrying this T cell receptor beta chain has only one observation. With no exception, relapse followed autologous stem cell transplantation in all patients, and brentuximab vedotin exposure varied. The data were obtained in a study of PD-1 blockade in classical Hodgkin lymphoma. Data came from immunoSEQ multiplex PCR; TCRdb stores just in-frame clones and leaves some out. The table shows approximately 160,000 clones, with approximately 81% occurring only once. The input for sequencing was peripheral blood mononuclear cells (PBMCs), taken before the second cycle of nivolumab. The TCR originated in a human donor with classical Hodgkin lymphoma.

CDR3 coding DNA: TGTGCCATCAGTGAGTTTGGCAGGGGTCCCGATTCCCGCTCCTACAATGAGCAGTTCTTC. This gives the protein CAISEFGRGPDSRSYNEQFF. The rearrangement joins TRBV10-3 to TRBJ2-1, with D possibly matching TRBD1 (6 bases). Trimming took 1 base from V and 0 from J, leaving 22 bases between them. This CDR3 has 20 residues. Germline V lookup: CDR1 ENHRY, CDR2 SYGVKD.